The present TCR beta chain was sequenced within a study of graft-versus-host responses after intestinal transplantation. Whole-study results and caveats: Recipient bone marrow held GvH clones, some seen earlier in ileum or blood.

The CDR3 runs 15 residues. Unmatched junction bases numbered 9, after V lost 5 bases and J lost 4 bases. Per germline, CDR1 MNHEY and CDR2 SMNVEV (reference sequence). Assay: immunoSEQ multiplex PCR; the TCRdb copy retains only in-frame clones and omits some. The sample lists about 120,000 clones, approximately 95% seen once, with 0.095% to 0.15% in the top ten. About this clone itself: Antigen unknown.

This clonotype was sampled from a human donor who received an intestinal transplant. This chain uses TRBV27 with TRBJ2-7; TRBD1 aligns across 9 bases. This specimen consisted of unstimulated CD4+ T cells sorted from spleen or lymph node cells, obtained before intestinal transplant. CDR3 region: CASSPTGTGFYEQYF. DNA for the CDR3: TGTGCCAGCAGTCCAACCGGGACAGGGTTTTACGAGCAGTACTTC.